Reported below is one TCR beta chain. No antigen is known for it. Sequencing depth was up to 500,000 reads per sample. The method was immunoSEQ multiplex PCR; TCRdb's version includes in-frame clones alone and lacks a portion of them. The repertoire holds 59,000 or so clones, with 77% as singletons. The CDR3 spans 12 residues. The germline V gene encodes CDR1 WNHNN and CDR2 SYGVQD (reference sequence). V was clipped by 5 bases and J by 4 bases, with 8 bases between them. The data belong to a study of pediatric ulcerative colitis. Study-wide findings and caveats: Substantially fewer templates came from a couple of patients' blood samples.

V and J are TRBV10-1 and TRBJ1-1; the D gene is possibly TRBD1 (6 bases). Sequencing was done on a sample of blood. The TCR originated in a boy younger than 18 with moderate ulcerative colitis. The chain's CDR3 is CASSPDSTEAFF. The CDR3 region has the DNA TGCGCCAGCAGTCCGGACAGCACTGAAGCTTTCTTT.